This TCR beta chain was captured in a study of blood T cell repertoires in COVID-19. Across the study: Donors in the United States, Italy and Spain gave samples during acute or convalescent COVID-19.

Clones were sequenced by immunoSEQ multiplex PCR, and TCRdb holds only the in-frame ones, with some missing. The table records around 170,000 clones, 86% of them present only once. Trimming cost V 4 bases and J 0 bases, with 16 bases left between them. There are 17 residues in the CDR3. The germline V gene has CDR1 LGHDT and CDR2 YNNKEL (reference sequence). The origin of this receptor is a woman in her 30s with active or convalescent COVID-19. Sequenced input: peripheral blood. The V gene is TRBV3-1 (or the pseudogene TRBV3-2), the J gene TRBJ1-5; D not resolved. CDR3: CASSRGSGLYSNQPQHF. The CDR3, as DNA: TGTGCCAGCAGCCGAGGGTCAGGACTTTATAGCAATCAGCCCCAGCATTTT.